The next 23 T cell receptor beta chains were all read from a single sample in a study of PD-1 blockade in classical Hodgkin lymphoma. Using immunoSEQ multiplex PCR, the repertoire was profiled, and TCRdb retains in-frame clones only, with some absent. The table includes about 23,000 clones, approximately 92% detected once. Time point noted: newly diagnosed, previously untreated cHL patient sample. CD4+ T cells were purified from thawed PBMCs by magnetic negative selection. The material sequenced was CD4+ T cells from blood. The receptors stem from a human donor with classical Hodgkin lymphoma.

This sequence joins TRBV19 and TRBJ2-7; TRBD1 matches 10 bases. Germline CDR1 LNHDA, CDR2 SQIVND (reference sequence). This CDR3 region has 15 residues. The junction had 7 bases not matched to a gene; V was cut back by 5 bases and J by 3 bases. The CDR3 DNA sequence: TGTGCCAGTAGTCTCCGGACAGGGGGTTACTACGAGCAGTACTTC. Protein sequence: CASSLRTGGYYEQYF.

CDR3 amino acids: CASSPLSDSPLHF. The DNA for the CDR3 is TGTGCCAGCTCCCCGTTATCGGATTCACCCCTCCACTTT. J is TRBJ1-6 and V is TRBV18, with D unclear. Germline V gene lookup returns CDR1 KGHSH and CDR2 LQKENI. The germline V and J ends were trimmed by 6 bases and 8 bases, with 11 bases remaining between them. CDR3 size: 13 residues.

This chain connects TRBV30 to TRBJ1-1, with D possibly being TRBD1 (5 bases). The CDR3 covers 12 residues. Looked up from germline, CDR1 is GTSNPN and CDR2 is SVGIG (reference sequence). Deletions cut 7 bases from V and 6 bases from J, with 15 bases between. The CDR3 loop reads CALRQGGPEAFF. Here the CDR3 DNA reads TGTGCCTTGAGGCAGGGAGGTCCTGAAGCTTTCTTT.

This clone showed up just once. The rearrangement links TRBV15 to TRBJ2-7; perhaps D is TRBD1 or TRBD2 (6 bases each). Germline V CDR1 and CDR2: LNHNV, YYDKDF (reference sequence). The V gene lost 0 bases and the J gene lost 2 bases, with 11 bases spanning the gap. The length of the CDR3 is 15 residues. CDR3 sequence: CATSREGGTTYEQYF. The DNA of the CDR3 is TGTGCCACCAGCAGAGAAGGGGGGACCACCTACGAGCAGTACTTC.

The V call is TRBV7-9, the J call TRBJ1-2; unclear D gene. The CDR3 contains 16 residues. Per the germline V gene, CDR1 is SEHNR and CDR2 is FQNEAQ (reference sequence). The ends were cut back, 0 bases at V and 0 bases at J, with 11 bases in the middle. CDR3 loop: CASSLAVGLSNYGYTF. The CDR3 DNA sequence: TGTGCCAGCAGCTTAGCTGTGGGTCTCTCTAACTATGGCTACACCTTC.

The chain combines TRBV5-6 with TRBJ1-5; D remains unclear. Germline CDR1 SGHDT, CDR2 YYEEEE. V dropped 3 bases and J dropped 0 bases, with 10 bases sitting between them. CDR3 length equals 15 residues. The CDR3, as DNA: TGTGCCAGCAGCTACGGTTTTGATAGCAATCAGCCCCAGCATTTT. Its protein is CASSYGFDSNQPQHF.

This chain uses TRBV27 with TRBJ1-6; D is unclear. Trimming left V 3 bases short and J 7 bases short, with 4 bases between. CDR3 size: 12 residues. The V gene's germline CDR1 is MNHEY and CDR2 SMNVEV (reference sequence). The CDR3: CASSFLNSPLHF. Written as DNA, the CDR3 is TGTGCCAGCAGTTTCTTGAATTCACCCCTCCACTTT.

The rearrangement uses TRBV11-2 and TRBJ2-2; D ambiguous. The CDR3 spans 16 residues. Trimming pared 2 bases from V and 6 bases from J, leaving 16 bases between. Germline lookup yields CDR1 SGHAT and CDR2 FQNNGV. The CDR3: CASSLPSARFSGELFF. The DNA of the CDR3 is TGTGCCAGCAGCTTACCCTCCGCCCGATTCTCCGGGGAGCTGTTTTTT.

This clone came up a few times. This rearrangement joins TRBV6-5 to TRBJ1-2, with 7 nucleotides matching TRBD1. V shed 8 bases and J 8 bases; nucleotides not matched to a gene: 17. Germline CDR1 and CDR2: MNHEY and SVGAGI. The CDR3 sequence is 15 residues long. Written as DNA, the CDR3 is TGTGCCAGCTCATCCCGACAGGGACGGCTGCGGGGCTACACCTTC. It yields the protein CASSSRQGRLRGYTF.

The chain is built from TRBV30 and TRBJ1-2; D remains unclear. The germline CDR1 and CDR2 sequences are GTSNPN and SVGIG (reference sequence). The CDR3 is made up of 13 amino acids. Trimming took 2 bases from V and 2 from J, leaving 9 bases between them. This CDR3 reads CAWSRQANYGYTF. In DNA, the CDR3 is TGTGCCTGGAGTCGGCAGGCAAACTATGGCTACACCTTC.

The rearrangement joins TRBV7-8 to TRBJ1-1, with D possibly TRBD1 on 5 matching bases. The CDR3 has 13 residues. V lost 5 bases, J lost 5 bases, and 12 bases lay in between. Germline V gene lookup returns CDR1 SGHVS and CDR2 FQNEAQ. The CDR3 region is CASSARGRTEAFF. CDR3 DNA: TGTGCCAGCAGCGCGAGGGGAAGGACTGAAGCTTTCTTT.

The chain uses TRBV5-4 and TRBJ2-3, with D hard to call. Per the germline V gene, CDR1 is SGHNT and CDR2 is YYREEE (reference sequence). The CDR3 has 15 residues. Trimming took 0 bases from V and 2 from J, leaving 10 bases between them. In DNA form, the CDR3 reads TGTGCCAGCAGCTTGGGGGGTACAACCACAGATACGCAGTATTTT. It codes for CASSLGGTTTDTQYF.

This chain connects TRBV28 to TRBJ1-4; D remains ambiguous. V shed 6 bases and J shed 8 bases, with 19 bases lying between them. Germline CDR1 reads MDHEN; CDR2 reads SYDVKM. This CDR3 is built from 15 residues. CDR3 protein: CASSPSGSRGEKLFF. As DNA, the CDR3 is TGTGCCAGCAGCCCGTCAGGATCGCGGGGAGAAAAACTGTTTTTT.

J is TRBJ1-5 and V is TRBV28, with a possible D match to TRBD1 (5 bases). The germline V gene encodes CDR1 MDHEN and CDR2 SYDVKM. V dropped 8 bases and J dropped 6 bases, with 14 bases sitting between them. The CDR3 runs 13 residues. This chain's CDR3 is CASRSGGVQPQHF. The CDR3 DNA sequence: TGTGCCAGCCGCTCGGGGGGGGTTCAGCCCCAGCATTTT.

The J gene is TRBJ1-1, the V gene TRBV30; D gene unclear. The CDR3 extends over 13 amino acids. Trimming removed 5 bases from V and 4 bases from J, with 14 bases in between. Germline V CDR1 and CDR2: GTSNPN, SVGIG (reference sequence). CDR3: CAWFPRRATEAFF. Written as DNA, the CDR3 is TGTGCCTGGTTCCCTCGACGGGCCACTGAAGCTTTCTTT. Full variable domain (missing parts from reference TRBV30 and TRBJ1-1): SQTIHQWPATLVQPVGSPLSLECTVEGTSNPNLYWYRQAAGRGLQLLFYSVGIGQISSEVPQNLSASRPQDRQFILSSKKLLLSDSGFYLCAWFPRRATEAFFGQGTRLTVV.

The gene calls are TRBV19 and TRBJ2-7; possible D gene TRBD2, 5 bases. The CDR3 is made up of 14 amino acids. Trimming left V 3 bases short and J 5 bases short, with 14 bases between. CDR1 is LNHDA, CDR2 SQIVND, per germline (reference sequence). CDR3 sequence (DNA): TGTGCCAGTAGTATGAGCCTAGCCACCCACGAGCAGTACTTC. Translation gives CASSMSLATHEQYF.

The chain joins TRBV30 to TRBJ1-3; D gene uncertain. This CDR3 is built from 14 residues. V shed 6 bases and J shed 2 bases, with 14 bases lying between them. Germline V gene data show CDR1 as GTSNPN and CDR2 as SVGIG (reference sequence). CDR3 amino acids: CACRTPGTGNTIYF. CDR3 nucleotide sequence: TGTGCCTGCCGAACTCCCGGCACTGGAAACACCATATATTTT.

This clone occurred a few times. The V and J genes are TRBV21-1 and TRBJ2-7; the table gives TRBD1 as D, unverified against the DNA. TRBV21-1 is described as a pseudogene. The length of the CDR3 is 13 residues. As DNA, the CDR3 is TGTGCCAGCAGCAACGACACCACCTACGAGCAGTACTTC. It encodes CASSNDTTYEQYF.

This rearrangement joins TRBV5-8 to TRBJ1-5; D is perhaps TRBD1 (6 bases). Trimming left V 4 bases short and J 9 bases short, with 14 bases between. The CDR3 is 13 residues long. Germline-derived CDR1 and CDR2 are SGHTS and YDEGEE. The CDR3 nucleotides read TGTGCCAGCAGCCCGGGGGCAAGCGTGCCCCAGCATTTT. As protein: CASSPGASVPQHF.

This clone showed up just once. This sequence joins TRBV4-3 and TRBJ2-2; 7 bases align to TRBD2. The germline CDR1 and CDR2 sequences are LGHNA and YSLEER. This CDR3 is 19 amino acids long. The V gene end was trimmed by 3 bases and the J gene end by 3 bases; junction bases not matched to a gene: 16. The DNA of the CDR3 is TGCGCCAGCAGCCAGCCCCCCTGGGGGGGTCAGGGAGACACCGGGGAGCTGTTTTTT. Protein: CASSQPPWGGQGDTGELFF.

The V gene is TRBV18, the J gene TRBJ2-3; D is unclear. V was shortened by 2 bases and J by 1 base, with 7 bases between the two germline ends. Germline assignment: CDR1 KGHSH and CDR2 LQKENI. The CDR3 is 14 amino acids. CDR3 sequence: CASSPYTGTDTQYF. The CDR3 coding sequence is TGTGCCAGCTCACCATACACTGGCACAGATACGCAGTATTTT.

This sequence joins TRBV19 and TRBJ1-1; D is possibly TRBD1 (5 bases). This CDR3 has 14 residues. Trimming left V 10 bases short and J 7 bases short, with 22 bases between. CDR1 is LNHDA, CDR2 SQIVND, per germline (reference sequence). The DNA for the CDR3 is TGTGCCACAGAAGCGGTGGCAGGGTACGGTGAAGCTTTCTTT. It is translated as CATEAVAGYGEAFF.

The rearrangement links TRBV7-2 to TRBJ1-2; D is uncertain. This CDR3 spans 13 amino acids. Germline CDR1 and CDR2: SGHTA and FQGNSA. Between the trimmed V and J ends, which lost 2 bases and 7 bases, there was a span of 11 bases. CDR3 sequence: CASSLKRGSGYTF. CDR3 DNA sequence: TGTGCCAGCAGCTTAAAACGGGGATCTGGCTACACCTTC.